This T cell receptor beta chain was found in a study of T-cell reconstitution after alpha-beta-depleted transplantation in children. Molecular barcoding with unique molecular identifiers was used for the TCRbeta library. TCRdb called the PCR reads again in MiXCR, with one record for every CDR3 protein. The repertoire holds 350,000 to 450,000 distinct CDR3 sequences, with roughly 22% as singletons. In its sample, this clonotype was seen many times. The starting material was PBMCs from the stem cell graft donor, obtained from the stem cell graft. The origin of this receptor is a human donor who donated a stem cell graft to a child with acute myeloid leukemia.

The CDR3: CSVDGRVRQFF. CDR3 DNA: TGCAGCGTTGATGGGCGGGTTAGGCAGTTCTTC. V and J are TRBV29-1 and TRBJ2-1; perhaps TRBD2 as D (5 bases). The CDR3 length is 11 residues. Germline V lookup: CDR1 SQVTM, CDR2 ANQGSEA. Trimming left V 3 bases short and J 12 bases short, with 12 bases between.